This passage covers 12 T cell receptor beta chains from one sample sequenced in a study of post-analysis software for immune sequencing data. Prepared libraries of TCR beta cDNA carried unique molecular identifiers. TCRdb analysed the PCR reads with MiXCR anew, one entry per CDR3 protein. The sample has fewer than 700,000 distinct CDR3 sequences; roughly 40% are singletons. Study-wide results and limits: With TRBV5-6, TRBV5-1 and TRBV20-1 included, 5 or 6 TRBV segments were more frequent in patients than in controls.

These receptors' antigens are unknown. The sequencing input was blood. These receptor sequences come from a girl under 18 with multiple sclerosis.

This clonotype occurred a few times. The chain combines TRBV7-9 with TRBJ1-6, with D possibly being TRBD1 (6 bases). Trimming took off 8 bases at V and 7 bases at J, with 21 bases between the two ends. This CDR3 is built from 16 residues. In germline, CDR1 is SEHNR, CDR2 FQNEAQ (reference sequence). CDR3 sequence: CASLLFAGGLNSPLHF. DNA for the CDR3: TGTGCCAGCCTCCTTTTCGCGGGGGGCTTGAATTCACCCCTCCACTTT. The full variable domain, with the rest looked up from reference TRBV7-9 and TRBJ1-6, is DTGVSQNPRHKITKRGQNVTFRCDPISEHNRLYWYRQTLGQGPEFLTYFQNEAQLEKSRLLSDRFSAERPKGSFSTLEIQRTEQGDSAMYLCASLLFAGGLNSPLHFGNGTRLTVT.

A remark on this clonotype: This may come from a read error, since a much larger clone is one base off. CDR3 amino acids: CSASGRVNYGYTF. The DNA for the CDR3 is TGCAGTGCTAGCGGCAGGGTCAACTATGGCTACACCTTC. The chain uses TRBV20-1 and TRBJ1-2; D possibly corresponds to TRBD1 (5 bases). Germline loops: CDR1 DFQATT, CDR2 SNEGSKA (reference sequence). This CDR3 is built from 13 residues. V lost 3 bases and J 2 bases, leaving 10 bases between the germline ends.

This clonotype was found a few times. The V and J genes are TRBV12-3 or TRBV12-4 and TRBJ1-2; the match to TRBD1 covers 8 bases. J gave up 2 bases and V 6 bases, and 2 bases lay outside the gene matches. The CDR3 contains 13 residues. DNA of the CDR3: TGTGCCAGCAGGTGGGACAGGAACTATGGCTACACCTTC. Amino acid sequence: CASRWDRNYGYTF.

This clonotype occurred a few times. V gene TRBV4-2 combines with J gene TRBJ1-6; 9 bases map to TRBD1. Germline values: CDR1 LGHNA, CDR2 YNFKEQ. V gave up 5 bases and J gave up 7 bases; unmatched junction bases: 6. The CDR3 has 15 amino acids. This CDR3 is CASSGGGTGNSPLHF. CDR3 nucleotide sequence: TGTGCCAGCAGCGGTGGGGGGACAGGGAATTCACCCCTCCACTTT.

This chain links TRBV20-1 with TRBJ1-2; 10 bases align to TRBD1. The CDR3 has 16 residues. Germline lookup yields CDR1 DFQATT and CDR2 SNEGSKA (reference sequence). Trimming cost V 3 bases and J 1 base; bases outside gene matches: 8. The CDR3 DNA reads TGCAGTGCTAGCAGGACAGGGGGAAGTGGTAACTATGGCTACACCTTC. Its translation: CSASRTGGSGNYGYTF.

CDR3 region: CASSTGGGSPLHF. CDR3 nucleotides: TGTGCCAGCAGCACAGGGGGCGGATCACCCCTCCACTTT. The V gene is TRBV6-5, the J gene TRBJ1-6, with 9 positions matching TRBD1. With V trimmed by 6 bases and J by 10 bases, 4 bases remained unmatched. The CDR3 is made up of 13 amino acids. Germline values: CDR1 MNHEY, CDR2 SVGAGI.

This sequence joins TRBV7-9 and TRBJ2-7; TRBD1 agrees at 8 bases. The CDR3 contains 15 residues. Germline CDR1 reads SEHNR; CDR2 reads FQNEAQ (reference sequence). Trimming took 7 bases from V and 4 from J; bases not matched to a gene: 12. Written as DNA, the CDR3 is TGTGCCAGCAACGGACAGGGTGCCGCCTCTTACGAGCAGTACTTC. Protein: CASNGQGAASYEQYF.

This clonotype was recorded once. This chain links TRBV6-5 with TRBJ1-1, with D possibly matching TRBD1 (6 bases). V lost 5 bases and J lost 8, with 18 bases in between. Germline CDR1 MNHEY, CDR2 SVGAGI. The CDR3 contains 14 residues. CDR3 nucleotide sequence: TGTGCCAGCAGTCGGGACAAGAATTACCCGGAAGCTTTCTTT. Translation: CASSRDKNYPEAFF.

The chain recombines TRBV7-9 with TRBJ2-7, with no clear D. Germline-derived CDR1 and CDR2 are SEHNR and FQNEAQ (reference sequence). V lost 1 base to trimming and J lost 4 bases, with 14 bases between them. The CDR3 loop spans 15 amino acids. DNA of the CDR3: TGTGCCAGCAGCTTAGATCGGTATAAAGGTTACGAGCAGTACTTC. This translates into CASSLDRYKGYEQYF.

The chain recombines TRBV7-9 with TRBJ2-1; D is perhaps TRBD1 (6 bases). CDR1 and CDR2 (germline): SEHNR, FQNEAQ (reference sequence). This CDR3 is built from 18 residues. V was trimmed by 2 bases and J by 3 bases, leaving 20 bases between them. This chain's CDR3 is CASSLRRSGRGDYNEQFF. The CDR3 DNA sequence: TGTGCCAGCAGCTTAAGGCGTTCGGGCAGGGGTGACTACAATGAGCAGTTCTTC.

The chain uses TRBV12-3 or TRBV12-4 and TRBJ2-3; possible D gene TRBD2, 6 bases. This CDR3 region has 19 residues. Trimming left V 4 bases short and J 2 bases short, with 25 bases between. The DNA for the CDR3 is TGTGCCAGCAGTTGGGTGCGGGGAAGAAGAAATGGTGCCACAGATACGCAGTATTTT. Translated: CASSWVRGRRNGATDTQYF.

This clonotype was counted only a few times. The rearrangement uses TRBV12-3 or TRBV12-4 and TRBJ1-5; D is unresolved. The CDR3 runs 14 residues. The V gene lost 7 bases and the J gene lost 7 bases, with 17 bases spanning the gap. The CDR3 DNA reads TGTGCCAGCACCATGCAGCTGTTCGGGCAGCCCCAGCATTTT. This gives the protein CASTMQLFGQPQHF.